A single sample is the source of the 25 T cell receptor beta chains below, sequenced in a study of shared clonotypes between healthy human individuals. Sequencing was performed with immunoSEQ multiplex PCR; in TCRdb, only in-frame clones are kept and a portion is missing. The table includes some 2,100,000 clones, approximately 94% detected once. The sequenced sample consisted of naive CD4+ T cells sorted from blood. Subset defined: CD45RA+ positively selected. These receptors were collected from a young man in good health.

The gene calls are TRBV5-5 and TRBJ1-2, with TRBD1 matching 7 bases. The CDR3 runs to 13 residues. V dropped 4 bases and J dropped 2; count of bases not matched to a gene: 2. Germline V gene sequence: CDR1 SGHKS, CDR2 YYEKEE (reference sequence). CDR3 loop: CASSPQGNYGYTF. CDR3 DNA sequence: TGTGCCAGCAGCCCACAGGGGAACTATGGCTACACCTTC.

The chain recombines TRBV7-9 with TRBJ1-4; perhaps TRBD1 as D (5 bases). Trimming took off 1 base at V and 4 bases at J, with 13 bases between the two ends. This CDR3 is built from 16 residues. CDR1 is SEHNR, CDR2 FQNEAQ, per germline (reference sequence). This CDR3 reads CASSLVDGTVNEKLFF. The DNA for the CDR3 is TGTGCCAGCAGCTTAGTAGACGGGACGGTTAATGAAAAACTGTTTTTT.

The chain links TRBV4-3 to TRBJ1-3; 11 bases map to TRBD1. Germline CDR1 is LGHNA and CDR2 is YSLEER. The CDR3 runs to 17 residues. The ends lost 4 bases at V and 0 bases at J; junction bases unmatched: 5. This chain's CDR3 is CASSPGQGVASGNTIYF. The CDR3 DNA follows: TGCGCCAGCAGCCCGGGACAGGGGGTGGCCTCTGGAAACACCATATATTTT.

This chain uses TRBV6-1 with TRBJ1-1; D uncertain. V was pared by 4 bases and J by 1 base, with 7 bases between. Germline CDR1 is MNHNS and CDR2 is SASEGT. This CDR3 contains 13 residues. CDR3 protein: CASSVVGNTEAFF. The CDR3 DNA is TGTGCCAGCAGTGTAGTGGGGAACACTGAAGCTTTCTTT.

This chain links TRBV2 with TRBJ2-7; 13 positions agree with TRBD2. V was pared by 4 bases and J by 0 bases, with 6 bases of the junction left unmatched. Germline V gives CDR1 SNHLY, CDR2 FYNNEI. The CDR3 has 17 residues. CDR3 in amino acids: CASSGGTSGESSYEQYF. The CDR3 nucleotides are TGTGCCAGCAGTGGAGGGACTAGCGGGGAGAGCTCCTACGAGCAGTACTTC. The full variable domain, its missing parts supplied by reference TRBV2 and TRBJ2-7, is EPEVTQTPSHQVTQMGQEVILRCVPISNHLYFYWYRQILGQKVEFLVSFYNNEISEKSEIFDDQFSVERPDGSNFTLKIRSTKLEDSAMYFCASSGGTSGESSYEQYFGPGTRLTVT.

The chain employs TRBV18 and TRBJ1-1; D unresolved. This CDR3 spans 13 amino acids. V lost 2 bases and J lost 2, with 6 bases in between. The V gene's germline CDR1 is KGHSH and CDR2 LQKENI. The CDR3 DNA is TGTGCCAGCTCACCAATGCTAAACACTGAAGCTTTCTTT. Translating it yields CASSPMLNTEAFF.

This clone was counted a single time. This chain connects TRBV5-1 to TRBJ2-6, with 9 bases matching TRBD2. Germline lookup yields CDR1 SGHRS and CDR2 YFSETQ. CDR3 length: 15 amino acids. Trimming at V came to 2 bases and at J to 9 bases, leaving 6 bases not matched to a gene. The CDR3 region has the DNA TGCGCCAGCAGCTTTTCCGGGACTAGCCGCAACGTCCTGACTTTC. Translating it yields CASSFSGTSRNVLTF. The variable domain in full, completed from reference TRBV5-1 and TRBJ2-6, reads KAGVTQTPRYLIKTRGQQVTLSCSPISGHRSVSWYQQTPGQGLQFLFEYFSETQRNKGNFPGRFSGRQFSNSRSEMNVSTLELGDSALYLCASSFSGTSRNVLTFGAGSRLTVL.

This chain joins TRBV19 and TRBJ1-5; D ambiguous. Trimming stripped 4 bases from V and 7 bases from J, with 14 bases between. The CDR3 is 14 residues long. Germline V lookup: CDR1 LNHDA, CDR2 SQIVND (reference sequence). CDR3 sequence: CASSTQTLDQPQHF. CDR3 coding DNA: TGTGCCAGTAGTACGCAGACCCTCGACCAGCCCCAGCATTTT.

This chain uses TRBV7-9 with TRBJ1-1; unclear D gene. V was clipped by 5 bases and J by 8 bases, with 6 bases between them. The CDR3 runs 10 residues. Germline V gene data show CDR1 as SEHNR and CDR2 as FQNEAQ (reference sequence). The CDR3 loop reads CASSGSEAFF. Here the CDR3 DNA reads TGTGCCAGCAGCGGAAGCGAAGCTTTCTTT.

The chain is built from TRBV4-1 and TRBJ2-7; 16 nucleotides align to TRBD2. Near its end, the DNA agrees better with TRBJ2-1, so the J call may be wrong. Per germline, CDR1 MGHRA and CDR2 YSYEKL. CDR3 length: 17 residues. CDR3 protein: CASSSGLAGGPGNEQFF. CDR3 nucleotide sequence: TGCGCCAGCAGCTCGGGACTAGCGGGAGGGCCGGGGAATGAGCAGTTCTTC.

The J gene is TRBJ1-6, the V gene TRBV6-6, with D perhaps matching TRBD1 (5 bases). Germline V gives CDR1 MNHNY, CDR2 SVGAGI (reference sequence). Trimming took 2 bases from V and 11 from J, leaving 10 bases between them. CDR3 length: 13 amino acids. CDR3: CASSYDYRTPLHF. As DNA, the CDR3 is TGTGCCAGCAGTTACGACTACAGGACACCCCTCCACTTT.

The V gene is TRBV10-2, the J gene TRBJ2-3, with 14 bases identical to TRBD2. CDR3 length: 18 residues. Germline trimming cut 3 bases from V and 2 bases from J; bases unmatched to any gene: 7. CDR1 and CDR2 (germline): WSHSY, SAAADI. Written as DNA, the CDR3 is TGCGCCAGCAGTGACCATCGACTAGCGGGGGGGCCCACAGATACGCAGTATTTT. Its protein is CASSDHRLAGGPTDTQYF.

The chain couples TRBV2 to TRBJ2-3, with TRBD2 matching 9 bases. CDR1 and CDR2 (germline): SNHLY, FYNNEI. This CDR3 comprises 16 residues. The V segment lost 1 base and the J segment 4 bases; nucleotides outside the gene matches: 6. The CDR3 here is CASSEDGSGGADTQYF. CDR3 bases: TGTGCCAGCAGTGAAGACGGTAGCGGGGGAGCAGATACGCAGTATTTT.

The rearrangement uses TRBV4-1 and TRBJ2-6, with 9 positions matching TRBD1. Germline V gene data show CDR1 as MGHRA and CDR2 as YSYEKL. The CDR3 runs 17 residues. The V gene end was trimmed by 4 bases and the J gene end by 1 base; junction bases not matched to a gene: 5. The CDR3 spells CASSPGQGSSGANVLTF. CDR3 in DNA: TGCGCCAGCAGCCCCGGACAGGGGAGTTCTGGGGCCAACGTCCTGACTTTC.

The chain is built from TRBV6-6 and TRBJ2-7, with D hard to call. Germline V CDR1 and CDR2: MNHNY, SVGAGI (reference sequence). Deletions cut 3 bases from V and 0 bases from J, with 6 bases between. The CDR3 covers 13 residues. The CDR3 coding sequence is TGTGCCAGCAGTTATATGGGCTCCTACGAGCAGTACTTC. It translates to CASSYMGSYEQYF.

The V call is TRBV11-2, the J call TRBJ2-1; D gene ambiguous. CDR3 length: 16 amino acids. CDR1 and CDR2 (germline): SGHAT, FQNNGV. V lost 3 bases and J 9 bases, leaving 21 bases between the germline ends. The CDR3 region has the DNA TGTGCCAGCAGCTTTACAGCTATAAGAACCGAAGGTGAGCAGTTCTTC. Protein product: CASSFTAIRTEGEQFF.

In this sample, this clone turned up once. The J gene is TRBJ2-7, the V gene TRBV15; 15 bases align to TRBD2. Germline V gene sequence: CDR1 LNHNV, CDR2 YYDKDF (reference sequence). The CDR3 spans 15 residues. With 3 bases clipped from V and 6 bases from J, the junction kept 3 bases outside the gene matches. The CDR3 DNA follows: TGTGCCACCAGCAGGGGACTAGCGGGAGGATCCGAGCAGTACTTC. Its translation is CATSRGLAGGSEQYF. Combining the CDR3 with reference TRBV15 and TRBJ2-7 gives the whole variable domain DAMVIQNPRYQVTQFGKPVTLSCSQTLNHNVMYWYQQKSSQAPKLLFHYYDKDFNNEADTPDNFQSRRPNTSFCFLDIRSPGLGDTAMYLCATSRGLAGGSEQYFGPGTRLTVT.

The chain links TRBV5-1 to TRBJ2-2; D gene ambiguous. The V end lost 0 bases, the J end lost 8 bases, and 11 bases lay between the germline ends. This CDR3 has 14 residues. In germline, CDR1 is SGHRS, CDR2 YFSETQ. Written as DNA, the CDR3 is TGCGCCAGCAGCTTGGAGAGTGCCAGAGGGGAGCTGTTTTTT. The encoded protein is CASSLESARGELFF.

This chain links TRBV5-1 with TRBJ2-3; 9 nucleotides match TRBD1. The CDR3 extends over 17 amino acids. From germline, CDR1 is SGHRS and CDR2 YFSETQ. V lost 1 base and J lost 6; bases outside the gene matches: 12. CDR3 in amino acids: CASSLQPGQGAPDTQYF. The CDR3 coding sequence is TGCGCCAGCAGCTTGCAACCGGGACAGGGAGCCCCGGATACGCAGTATTTT.

The chain links TRBV30 to TRBJ1-1; D perhaps matches TRBD1 (5 bases). The CDR3 is 11 residues long. The ends were cut back, 4 bases at V and 6 bases at J, with 9 bases in the middle. Germline V gene data show CDR1 as GTSNPN and CDR2 as SVGIG (reference sequence). The CDR3 region is CAWTRQSEAFF. In nucleotides, the CDR3 is TGTGCCTGGACTCGACAGTCTGAAGCTTTCTTT.

V is TRBV19 and J is TRBJ2-7, with 8 bases aligning to TRBD1. The germline CDR1 and CDR2 sequences are LNHDA and SQIVND (reference sequence). This CDR3 region has 14 residues. Losses at the gene ends were 7 bases for V and 4 bases for J; bases not matched to a gene: 9. CDR3 nucleotide sequence: TGTGCCAGTACCATTGACAGGGGTAATTACGAGCAGTACTTC. This encodes CASTIDRGNYEQYF.

J is TRBJ1-3 and V is TRBV7-9; D perhaps matches TRBD1 (5 bases). This CDR3 is 18 amino acids long. The V gene lost 3 bases and the J gene lost 1 base, with 19 bases spanning the gap. In germline, CDR1 is SEHNR, CDR2 FQNEAQ (reference sequence). CDR3 loop: CASSFRGAGSSSGNTIYF. The CDR3 DNA reads TGTGCCAGCAGCTTCAGAGGTGCAGGGTCCTCTTCTGGAAACACCATATATTTT.

This CDR3 is CASSLGGGTIVYEQYF. The CDR3 nucleotides are TGTGCCAGCAGCTTAGGGGGAGGGACTATCGTCTACGAGCAGTACTTC. The chain uses TRBV7-2 and TRBJ2-7; TRBD2 aligns across 7 bases. From germline, CDR1 is SGHTA and CDR2 FQGNSA. V shed 1 base, J shed 3 bases, and the junction held 9 bases outside the gene matches. CDR3 length: 16 residues.

This clone was recorded once. V gene TRBV5-4 combines with J gene TRBJ1-2; D is ambiguous. The CDR3 covers 13 residues. CDR1 is SGHNT and CDR2 is YYREEE in the germline V gene (reference sequence). V was cut by 4 bases and J by 4 bases, with 11 bases left in between. The CDR3 sequence is CASSPEGSYGYTF. DNA for the CDR3: TGTGCCAGCAGCCCGGAGGGCTCCTATGGCTACACCTTC.

This rearrangement joins TRBV9 to TRBJ1-2, with 7 bases lining up with TRBD1. J gave up 2 bases and V 4 bases, and 8 bases lay outside the gene matches. CDR1 and CDR2 from the germline V gene are SGDLS and YYNGEE. The CDR3 runs to 15 residues. CDR3 amino acids: CASSTRDSRNYGYTF. The CDR3 DNA reads TGTGCCAGCAGCACCAGGGACAGCCGCAACTATGGCTACACCTTC.